These 14 T cell receptor beta chains came from one sample sequenced in a study of blood T cell repertoires in COVID-19. Some clones are missing from TCRdb's copy, which holds only in-frame ones; the method was immunoSEQ multiplex PCR. The repertoire includes over 200,000 clones, approximately 83% of them detected once, and about 3.1% sits in the top ten. Sequenced material: peripheral blood. The receptor set was obtained from a woman aged 25 to 39 who had recovered from COVID-19.

V is TRBV5-6 and J is TRBJ1-1; D not certain. The germline V and J ends were trimmed by 0 bases and 6 bases, with 9 bases remaining between them. Germline V gives CDR1 SGHDT, CDR2 YYEEEE. CDR3 size: 13 residues. CDR3 DNA sequence: TGTGCCAGCAGCTTGGGTCCGATAGCTGAAGCTTTCTTT. This sequence encodes CASSLGPIAEAFF.

The chain carries TRBV7-9 and TRBJ2-1; 7 positions match TRBD2. V shed 1 base, J shed 3 bases, and the junction held 3 bases outside the gene matches. The CDR3 loop spans 15 amino acids. The germline V gene has CDR1 SEHNR and CDR2 FQNEAQ (reference sequence). The CDR3: CASSLVGGFYNEQFF. CDR3 nucleotides: TGTGCCAGCAGCTTAGTCGGGGGGTTCTACAATGAGCAGTTCTTC. Using reference TRBV7-9 and TRBJ2-1 for the parts outside the CDR3, the full variable domain is DTGVSQNPRHKITKRGQNVTFRCDPISEHNRLYWYRQTLGQGPEFLTYFQNEAQLEKSRLLSDRFSAERPKGSFSTLEIQRTEQGDSAMYLCASSLVGGFYNEQFFGPGTRLTVL.

The J gene is TRBJ2-7, the V gene TRBV19; D might be TRBD1 (6 bases). Germline assignment: CDR1 LNHDA and CDR2 SQIVND (reference sequence). The CDR3 loop spans 15 amino acids. V lost 1 base to trimming and J lost 2 bases, with 12 bases between them. CDR3 sequence (DNA): TGTGCCAGTAGTATAGTAAACCAGGGGACCTACGAGCAGTACTTC. It specifies CASSIVNQGTYEQYF.

The rearrangement uses TRBV3-1 (or the pseudogene TRBV3-2) and TRBJ1-2; TRBD1 agrees at 7 bases. The trim removed 3 bases at V and 7 bases at J, leaving 8 bases unmatched. There are 14 residues in the CDR3. CDR1 LGHDT and CDR2 YNNKEL come from the germline V gene (reference sequence). DNA of the CDR3: TGTGCCAGCAGCCAGAGTGACAGGGAGATTGGCTACACCTTC. It codes for CASSQSDREIGYTF.

The rearrangement joins TRBV7-9 to TRBJ2-2, with 12 bases that match TRBD2. The J segment lost 6 bases and the V segment lost 4 bases, leaving 3 bases of the junction unmatched. This CDR3 spans 15 amino acids. Germline values: CDR1 SEHNR, CDR2 FQNEAQ (reference sequence). The chain's CDR3 is CASSSSGGAPGELFF. CDR3 DNA: TGTGCCAGCAGCTCTAGCGGGGGGGCCCCCGGGGAGCTGTTTTTT.

V gene TRBV9 combines with J gene TRBJ2-2, with 7 bases lining up with TRBD1. Germline CDR1 SGDLS, CDR2 YYNGEE. The V segment lost 2 bases and the J segment 7 bases; nucleotides outside the gene matches: 2. This CDR3 is built from 13 residues. CDR3 nucleotide sequence: TGTGCCAGCAGCGTGACAGGGATCGGGGAGCTGTTTTTT. Protein sequence: CASSVTGIGELFF.

The chain has TRBV15 and TRBJ1-2, with D possibly matching TRBD1 (5 bases). The ends were cut back, 0 bases at V and 4 bases at J, with 12 bases in the middle. Germline lookup yields CDR1 LNHNV and CDR2 YYDKDF (reference sequence). CDR3 length: 15 residues. The CDR3 loop is CATSRDGDSSYGYTF. CDR3 bases: TGTGCCACCAGCAGAGATGGAGACAGTTCCTATGGCTACACCTTC.

V and J are TRBV7-2 and TRBJ2-3; D unresolved. Trimming removed 0 bases from V and 0 bases from J, with 25 bases in between. The CDR3 consists of 21 residues. Germline CDR1 SGHTA, CDR2 FQGNSA. This chain's CDR3 is CASSLAFFPNYPVYSTDTQYF. CDR3 coding DNA: TGTGCCAGCAGCTTAGCTTTCTTCCCTAACTACCCCGTCTATAGCACAGATACGCAGTATTTT.

This rearrangement joins TRBV29-1 to TRBJ2-1; TRBD2 matches at 9 bases. V lost 6 bases and J lost 6; bases outside the gene matches: 3. The CDR3 loop spans 12 amino acids. The V gene's germline CDR1 is SQVTM and CDR2 ANQGSEA. The CDR3, as DNA: TGCAGCGTCCCGGGACTAGCCAATGAGCAGTTCTTC. Encoded protein: CSVPGLANEQFF.

V is TRBV12-5 and J is TRBJ2-2, with 10 bases that match TRBD1. The CDR3 consists of 17 residues. Germline CDR1 LGHNT, CDR2 FRNRAP. The V gene end was trimmed by 2 bases and the J gene end by 7 bases; junction bases not matched to a gene: 10. The CDR3 here is CASGLISGTGEIGELFF. Here the CDR3 DNA reads TGTGCTAGTGGTTTGATAAGCGGGACAGGGGAAATCGGGGAGCTGTTTTTT.

The CDR3 coding sequence is TGTGCCAGCAGACAAGGGACTAGCGGGGCCTACGAGCAGTACTTC. It translates to CASRQGTSGAYEQYF. The chain couples TRBV2 to TRBJ2-7, with 13 bases that match TRBD2. Germline loops: CDR1 SNHLY, CDR2 FYNNEI. V was clipped by 6 bases and J by 2 bases; unmatched bases: 4. This CDR3 contains 15 residues.

This sequence joins TRBV4-2 and TRBJ2-7; 9 bases map to TRBD1. CDR3 length: 15 residues. The germline V gene has CDR1 LGHNA and CDR2 YNFKEQ. V was clipped by 1 base and J by 4 bases; unmatched bases: 5. CDR3 DNA sequence: TGTGCCAGCAGCCAAGCCACAGGGGGCGTATACGAGCAGTACTTC. This sequence encodes CASSQATGGVYEQYF.

The chain has TRBV5-1 and TRBJ1-1; 7 bases align to TRBD1. Germline assignment: CDR1 SGHRS and CDR2 YFSETQ. J lost 8 bases, V lost 4 bases, and 8 bases had no gene match. There are 13 residues in the CDR3. CDR3 DNA sequence: TGCGCCAGCAGCCCGGACAGGAACCTAGAAGCTTTCTTT. Residues: CASSPDRNLEAFF.

The chain joins TRBV5-1 to TRBJ2-3, with TRBD2 matching 12 bases. From germline, CDR1 is SGHRS and CDR2 YFSETQ. V was clipped by 3 bases and J by 0 bases; unmatched bases: 5. The CDR3 contains 17 residues. CDR3 nucleotide sequence: TGCGCCAGCAGCTCATTGACTAGCGGGAGTAGCACAGATACGCAGTATTTT. It specifies CASSSLTSGSSTDTQYF.